Below, one T cell receptor (beta chain) is given with its context. No cognate antigen has been identified for it. No base-level quality is on record; no much larger clone is a single base apart. This specimen belongs to a study of T-cell memory formation after mild COVID-19 (dated by TCRdb to 2020 to 2023). At the level of the whole study: Most TCR sequence clusters were specific to one of the two donors. In a couple of donors, T-cell clones that expanded and contracted after mild COVID-19 were followed by sequencing TCRalpha and TCRbeta repertoires longitudinally. Two young, previously healthy adult volunteers made up the cohort, one male and one female.

The data were produced on an Illumina NovaSeq 6000. TCRalpha and TCRbeta cDNA libraries were constructed by 5'RACE with constant-segment primers, with sample barcodes and unique molecular identifiers being introduced. RNA was extracted from every sample with Trizol reagent. Library amplification was performed in two PCR steps, and a second sample barcode and Illumina TruSeq adapters were introduced in the second step. Sequencing of libraries was performed on an Illumina NovaSeq with 2 x 150 bp paired-end reads. As for how the authors treated the data: The reads were demultiplexed and collapsed into UMI-guided consensus sequences using migec v1.2.7. Using mixcr v2.1.11, UMI consensuses were aligned to TRA and TRB V and J templates and then assembled into clonotypes. A clonotype was counted as expanded or contracted only when both edgeR and NoisET called the clonotype significant, with the noise models trained on biological replicates. For edgeR calls, the cutoffs were a false discovery rate-adjusted p below 0.01 and a log2 fold-change threshold of 1. As an exploratory analysis of dynamics, max-normalized trajectories of the 1000 most abundant clonotypes were examined by PCA with hierarchical clustering. Each responding clone was given a CD4 or CD8 phenotype based on the CD4+ and CD8+ repertoires, which had been sequenced separately. Using fastp at Q25 and MiXCR, TCRdb reprocessed the public reads and kept productive beta chains. Here each entry gathers all rows of one CDR3 protein and keeps the most common genes and DNA. TCRdb's processing, not the authors' own work, is the source of the V and J calls. Here the sample has fewer than 140,000 distinct CDR3 sequences; over 10% occur a single time. In total, the top ten clones hold under 30% of the sample.

PBMCs were isolated by Ficoll-Paque density gradient centrifugation. Counted from cysteine to phenylalanine, this CDR3 has 16 amino acids. Kept here is only the CDR3 DNA, which spans 48 bases and is read in frame from base 1. After removal of 3 bases from V and 3 bases from J, the junction retains 9 bases not matched to a gene. The germline V gene yields SGDLS for CDR1 and YYNGEE for CDR2. Study-level results and caveats: Contracting CD4+ clones appeared mostly in the CM and EM memory subsets, whereas CD8+ clones were enriched in EMRA. The study covered only a couple of mild cases, and larger cohorts including severe cases with pre-infection samples were considered necessary. Some responding clones were detected in pre-infection memory, suggesting pre-existing cross-reactive memory T cells joined the SARS-CoV-2 response. SARS-CoV-2 specificity was not confirmed for the second-wave clones peaking on day 37. Clones that contracted from day 15 to 85 showed balanced CD4/CD8 phenotypes, whereas a second wave of clones that expanded from day 15 to 37 leaned towards CD4+.

The origin of this receptor is an adult woman who had mild COVID-19 (a few samples of this study predate the infection). The sample titles of this study are shuffled in the database, so cell type and time point are left out; the donor was told from shared clones. The sample consisted of PBMCs or a T cell subset sorted from them (not recorded which). The sequence joins TRBV9 to TRBJ2-4; 7 junctional bases match TRBD2. CDR3 sequence: CASSAHSGYGKNIQYF. The bases read TGTGCCAGCAGCGCCCATAGCGGGTATGGCAAAAACATTCAGTACTTC.